This T cell receptor (beta chain) was profiled in a study of PD-L1 blockade in urothelial cancer. Germline CDR1 and CDR2: SGHTA and FQGNSA. Trimming took 5 bases from V and 10 from J; bases not matched to a gene: 13. The CDR3 is made up of 16 amino acids. TCRdb keeps only in-frame clones here, not all; method: immunoSEQ multiplex PCR. The table lists under 30,000 clones, around 80% of them singletons. The chain recombines TRBV7-2 with TRBJ1-6; 8 bases are a match to TRBD1. The sample in question was PBMCs, obtained around atezolizumab (anti-PD-L1) treatment. The TCR was taken from a middle-aged man with urothelial cancer. The CDR3 region is CASSIMLGQGKSPLHF. The CDR3, as DNA: TGTGCCAGCAGCATCATGCTCGGACAGGGAAAATCACCCCTCCACTTT.